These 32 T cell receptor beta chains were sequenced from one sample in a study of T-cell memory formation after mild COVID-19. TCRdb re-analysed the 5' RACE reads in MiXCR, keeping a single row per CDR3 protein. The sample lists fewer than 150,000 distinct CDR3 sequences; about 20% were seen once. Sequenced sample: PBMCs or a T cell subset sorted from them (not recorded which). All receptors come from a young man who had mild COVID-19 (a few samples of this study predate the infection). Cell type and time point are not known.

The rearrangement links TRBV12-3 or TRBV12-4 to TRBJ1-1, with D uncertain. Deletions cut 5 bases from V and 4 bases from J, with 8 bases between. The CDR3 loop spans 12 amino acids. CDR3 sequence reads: CASSLTPTEAFF. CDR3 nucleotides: TGTGCCAGCAGTCTAACCCCCACTGAAGCTTTCTTT.

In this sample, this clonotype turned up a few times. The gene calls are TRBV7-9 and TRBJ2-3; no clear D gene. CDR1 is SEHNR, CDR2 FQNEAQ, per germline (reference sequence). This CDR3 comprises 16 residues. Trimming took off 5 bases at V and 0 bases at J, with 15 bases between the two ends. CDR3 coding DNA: TGTGCCAGCAGCCCACCCCCGGGCGCCAGCACAGATACGCAGTATTTT. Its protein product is CASSPPPGASTDTQYF.

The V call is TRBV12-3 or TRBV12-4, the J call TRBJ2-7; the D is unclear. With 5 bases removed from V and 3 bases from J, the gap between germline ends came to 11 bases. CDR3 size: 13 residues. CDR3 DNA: TGTGCCAGCAGTCCTGAGCTGGACTACGAGCAGTACTTC. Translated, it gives CASSPELDYEQYF.

The CDR3 loop is CASSSRFFWSYEQYF. The CDR3, as DNA: TGTGCCAGCAGTTCCAGATTCTTTTGGTCCTACGAGCAGTACTTC. The rearrangement links TRBV12-3 or TRBV12-4 to TRBJ2-7; no definite D call. The ends were cut back, 4 bases at V and 1 base at J, with 14 bases in the middle. This CDR3 contains 15 residues.

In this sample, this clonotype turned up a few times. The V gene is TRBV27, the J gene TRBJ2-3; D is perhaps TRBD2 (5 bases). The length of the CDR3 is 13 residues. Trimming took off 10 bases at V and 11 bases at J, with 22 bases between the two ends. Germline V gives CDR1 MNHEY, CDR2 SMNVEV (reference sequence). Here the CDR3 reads CATTAGNGEGQYF. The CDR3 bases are TGTGCCACCACGGCTGGGAACGGGGAAGGGCAGTATTTT.

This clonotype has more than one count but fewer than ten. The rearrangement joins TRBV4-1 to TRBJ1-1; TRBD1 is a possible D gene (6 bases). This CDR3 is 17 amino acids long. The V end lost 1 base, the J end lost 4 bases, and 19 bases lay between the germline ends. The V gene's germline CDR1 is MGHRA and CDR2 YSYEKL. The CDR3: CASSQGGGTGWGTEAFF. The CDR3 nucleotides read TGCGCCAGCAGCCAAGGGGGGGGAACAGGGTGGGGCACTGAAGCTTTCTTT.

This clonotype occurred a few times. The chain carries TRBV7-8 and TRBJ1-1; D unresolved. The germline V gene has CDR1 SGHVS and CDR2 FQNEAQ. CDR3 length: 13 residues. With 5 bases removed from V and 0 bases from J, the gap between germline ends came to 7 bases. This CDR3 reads CASSPEMNTEAFF. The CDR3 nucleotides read TGTGCCAGCAGCCCAGAGATGAACACTGAAGCTTTCTTT. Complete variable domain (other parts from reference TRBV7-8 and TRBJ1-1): GAGVSQSPRYKVAKRGQDVALRCDPISGHVSLFWYQQALGQGPEFLTYFQNEAQLDKSGLPSDRFFAERPEGSVSTLKIQRTQQEDSAVYLCASSPEMNTEAFFGQGTRLTVV.

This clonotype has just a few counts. The CDR3 nucleotides read TGCAGTGCTAGAGCTCCGGGACAGGCCCGTGATGAGCAGTACTTC. Translation gives CSARAPGQARDEQYF. This rearrangement joins TRBV20-1 to TRBJ2-7; 8 bases align to TRBD1. This CDR3 region has 15 residues. The J segment lost 7 bases and the V segment lost 1 base, leaving 12 bases of the junction unmatched. Germline V gene lookup returns CDR1 DFQATT and CDR2 SNEGSKA (reference sequence).

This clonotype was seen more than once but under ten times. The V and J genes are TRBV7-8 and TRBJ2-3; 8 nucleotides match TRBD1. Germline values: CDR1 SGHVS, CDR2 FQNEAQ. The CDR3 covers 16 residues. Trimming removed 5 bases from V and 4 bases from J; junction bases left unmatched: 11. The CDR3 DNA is TGTGCCAGCAGCATATCCGGGACAGGACTTGCAGATACGCAGTATTTT. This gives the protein CASSISGTGLADTQYF. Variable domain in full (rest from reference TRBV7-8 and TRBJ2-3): GAGVSQSPRYKVAKRGQDVALRCDPISGHVSLFWYQQALGQGPEFLTYFQNEAQLDKSGLPSDRFFAERPEGSVSTLKIQRTQQEDSAVYLCASSISGTGLADTQYFGPGTRLTVL.

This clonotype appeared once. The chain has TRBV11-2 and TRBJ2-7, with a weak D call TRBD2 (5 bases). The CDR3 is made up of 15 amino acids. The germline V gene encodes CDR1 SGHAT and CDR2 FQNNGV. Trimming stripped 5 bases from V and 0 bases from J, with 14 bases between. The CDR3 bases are TGTGCCAGCAGCGAGGAGGCGGAGAGCTCCTACGAGCAGTACGTC. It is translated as CASSEEAESSYEQYV.

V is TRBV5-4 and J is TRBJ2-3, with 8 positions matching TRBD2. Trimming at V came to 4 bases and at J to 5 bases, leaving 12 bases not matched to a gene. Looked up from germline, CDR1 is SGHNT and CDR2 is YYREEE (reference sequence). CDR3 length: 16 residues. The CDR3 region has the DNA TGTGCCAGCAGCGTGAGGGTGCGGGGGGCCGGAGATACGCAGTATTTT. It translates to CASSVRVRGAGDTQYF.

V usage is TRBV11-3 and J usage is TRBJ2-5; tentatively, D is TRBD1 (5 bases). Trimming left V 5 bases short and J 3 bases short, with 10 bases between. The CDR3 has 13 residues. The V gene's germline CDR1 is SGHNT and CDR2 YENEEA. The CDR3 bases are TGTGCCAGCAGCCCTGACAGCGAAGAGACCCAGTACTTC. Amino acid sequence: CASSPDSEETQYF. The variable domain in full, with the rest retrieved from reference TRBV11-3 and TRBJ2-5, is EAGVVQSPRYKIIEKKQPVAFWCNPISGHNTLYWYLQNLGQGPELLIRYENEEAVDDSQLPKDRFSAERLKGVDSTLKIQPAELGDSAVYLCASSPDSEETQYFGPGTRLLVL.

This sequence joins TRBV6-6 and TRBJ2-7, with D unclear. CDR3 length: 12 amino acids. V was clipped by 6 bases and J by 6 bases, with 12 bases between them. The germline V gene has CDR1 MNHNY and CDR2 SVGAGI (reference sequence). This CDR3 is CASSRTGSEQYV. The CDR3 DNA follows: TGTGCCAGCAGCCGAACGGGTAGCGAGCAGTACGTC.

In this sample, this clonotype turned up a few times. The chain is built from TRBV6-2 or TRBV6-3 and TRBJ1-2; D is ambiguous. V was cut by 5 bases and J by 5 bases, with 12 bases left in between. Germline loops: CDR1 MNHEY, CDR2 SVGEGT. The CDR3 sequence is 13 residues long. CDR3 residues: CASSPTSGYGYTF. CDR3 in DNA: TGTGCCAGCAGTCCCACAAGTGGATATGGCTACACCTTC.

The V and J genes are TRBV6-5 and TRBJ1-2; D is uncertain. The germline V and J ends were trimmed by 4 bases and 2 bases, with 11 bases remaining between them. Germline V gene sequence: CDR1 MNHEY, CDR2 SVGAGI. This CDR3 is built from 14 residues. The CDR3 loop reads CASSWGLTNYGYTF. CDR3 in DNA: TGTGCCAGCAGTTGGGGTTTGACCAACTATGGCTACACCTTC.

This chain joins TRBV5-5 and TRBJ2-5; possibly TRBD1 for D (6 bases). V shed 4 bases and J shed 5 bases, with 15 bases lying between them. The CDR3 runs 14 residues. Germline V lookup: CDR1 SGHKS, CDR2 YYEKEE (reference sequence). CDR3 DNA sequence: TGTGCCAGCAGCAGGGCTGGGGGCTCGGAGACCCAGTACTTC. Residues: CASSRAGGSETQYF. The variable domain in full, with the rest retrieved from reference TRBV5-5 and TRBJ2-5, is DAGVTQSPTHLIKTRGQQVTLRCSPISGHKSVSWYQQVLGQGPQFIFQYYEKEERGRGNFPDRFSARQFPNYSSELNVNALLLGDSALYLCASSRAGGSETQYFGPGTRLLVL.

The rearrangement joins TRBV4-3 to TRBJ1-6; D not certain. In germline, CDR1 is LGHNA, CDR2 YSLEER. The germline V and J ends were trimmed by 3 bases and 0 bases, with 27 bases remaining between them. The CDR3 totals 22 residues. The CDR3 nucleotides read TGCGCCAGCAGCCAGCACGAAATGAGGGAACTTTACCTTAGCTCCTATAATTCACCCCTCCACTTT. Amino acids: CASSQHEMRELYLSSYNSPLHF.

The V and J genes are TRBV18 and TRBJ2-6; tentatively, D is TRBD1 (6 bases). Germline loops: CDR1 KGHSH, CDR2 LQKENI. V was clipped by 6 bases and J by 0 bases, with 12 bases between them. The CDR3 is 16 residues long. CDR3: CASSLPRGSGANVLTF. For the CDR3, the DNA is TGTGCCAGCTCCCTCCCCAGGGGCTCTGGGGCCAACGTCCTGACTTTC.

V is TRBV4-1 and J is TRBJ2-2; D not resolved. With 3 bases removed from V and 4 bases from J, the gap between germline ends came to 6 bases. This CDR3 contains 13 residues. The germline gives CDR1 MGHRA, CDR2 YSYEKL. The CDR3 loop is CASSQALTGELFF. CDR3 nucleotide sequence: TGCGCCAGCAGCCAGGCCCTCACCGGGGAGCTGTTTTTT.

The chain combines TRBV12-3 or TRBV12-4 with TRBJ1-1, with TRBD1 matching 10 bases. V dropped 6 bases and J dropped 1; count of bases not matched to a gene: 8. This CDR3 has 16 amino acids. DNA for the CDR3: TGTGCCAGCAGCGCCCGACAGGGGGCCGGGAACACTGAAGCTTTCTTT. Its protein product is CASSARQGAGNTEAFF.

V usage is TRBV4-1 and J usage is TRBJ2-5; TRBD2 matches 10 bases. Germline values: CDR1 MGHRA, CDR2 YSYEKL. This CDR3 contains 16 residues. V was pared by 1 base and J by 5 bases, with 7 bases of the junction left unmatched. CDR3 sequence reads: CASSQAQRGGWETQYF. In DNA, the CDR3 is TGCGCCAGCAGCCAAGCTCAGCGGGGGGGCTGGGAGACCCAGTACTTC.

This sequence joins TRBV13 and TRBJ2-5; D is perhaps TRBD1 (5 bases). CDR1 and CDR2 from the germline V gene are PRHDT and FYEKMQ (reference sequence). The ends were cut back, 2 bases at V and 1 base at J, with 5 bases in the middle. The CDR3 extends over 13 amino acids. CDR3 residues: CASSLQGQETQYF. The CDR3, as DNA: TGTGCCAGCAGCTTACAGGGCCAAGAGACCCAGTACTTC.

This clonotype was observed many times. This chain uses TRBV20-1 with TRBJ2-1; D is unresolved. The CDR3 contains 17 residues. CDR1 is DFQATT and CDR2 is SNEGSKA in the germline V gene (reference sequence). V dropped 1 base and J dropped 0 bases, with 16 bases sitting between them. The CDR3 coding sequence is TGCAGTGCTAGAGCCATAAGCTGGAAGAGCTCCTACAATGAGCAGTTCTTC. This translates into CSARAISWKSSYNEQFF.

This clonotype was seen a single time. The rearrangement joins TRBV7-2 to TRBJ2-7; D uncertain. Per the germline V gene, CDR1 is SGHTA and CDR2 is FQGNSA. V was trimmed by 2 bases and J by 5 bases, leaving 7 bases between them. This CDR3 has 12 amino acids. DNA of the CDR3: TGTGCCAGCAGCTTAACGGCGGACGAGCAGTACTTC. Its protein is CASSLTADEQYF.

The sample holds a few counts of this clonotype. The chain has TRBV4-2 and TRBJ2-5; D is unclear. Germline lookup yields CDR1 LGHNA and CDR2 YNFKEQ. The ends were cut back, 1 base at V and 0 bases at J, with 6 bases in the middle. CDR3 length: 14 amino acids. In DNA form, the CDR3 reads TGTGCCAGCAGCCAAGTCCGGTACCAAGAGACCCAGTACTTC. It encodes CASSQVRYQETQYF.

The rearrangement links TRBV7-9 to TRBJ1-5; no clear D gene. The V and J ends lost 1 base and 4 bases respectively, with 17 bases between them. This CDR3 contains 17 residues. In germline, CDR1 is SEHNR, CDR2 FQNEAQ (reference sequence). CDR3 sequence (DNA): TGTGCCAGCAGCTTAGGAGAAGCCGCCGGACTTAATCAGCCCCAGCATTTT. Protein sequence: CASSLGEAAGLNQPQHF.

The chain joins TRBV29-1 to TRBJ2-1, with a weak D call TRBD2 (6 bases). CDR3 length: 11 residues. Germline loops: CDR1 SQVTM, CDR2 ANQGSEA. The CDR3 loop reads CSGGDYNEQFF. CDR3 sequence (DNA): TGCTCCGGGGGAGATTACAATGAGCAGTTCTTC.

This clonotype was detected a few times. The CDR3 DNA sequence: TGTGCCAGCAGTGAAGAGACTAGCGGGTGGGAGCAGTACGTC. Amino acid sequence: CASSEETSGWEQYV. V gene TRBV2 combines with J gene TRBJ2-7; 10 bases align to TRBD2. This CDR3 spans 14 amino acids. J lost 7 bases, V lost 1 base, and 4 bases had no gene match. Germline V gene data show CDR1 as SNHLY and CDR2 as FYNNEI.

The CDR3 region is CASSLFRGGDQPQHF. The CDR3 DNA follows: TGTGCCAGCAGCTTATTCCGGGGAGGGGATCAGCCCCAGCATTTT. This chain links TRBV7-9 with TRBJ1-5, with D possibly matching TRBD1 (5 bases). Trimming left V 2 bases short and J 5 bases short, with 13 bases between. The CDR3 is 15 residues long. CDR1 and CDR2 (germline): SEHNR, FQNEAQ (reference sequence).

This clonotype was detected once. This chain's CDR3 is CASSLGGGHQPQHF. In nucleotides, the CDR3 is TGTGCCAGCAGTCTCGGGGGGGGGCATCAGCCCCAGCATTTT. The chain carries TRBV27 and TRBJ1-5, with D perhaps matching TRBD1 (6 bases). V lost 5 bases and J lost 5, with 13 bases in between. The CDR3 runs 14 residues. Germline V lookup: CDR1 MNHEY, CDR2 SMNVEV (reference sequence).

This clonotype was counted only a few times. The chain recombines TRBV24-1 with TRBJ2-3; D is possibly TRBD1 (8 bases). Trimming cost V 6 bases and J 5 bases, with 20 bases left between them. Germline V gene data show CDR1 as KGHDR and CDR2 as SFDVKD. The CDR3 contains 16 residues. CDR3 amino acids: CATSSGRRGTGDTQYF. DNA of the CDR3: TGTGCCACCAGTAGTGGGCGGCGGGGGACAGGAGATACGCAGTATTTT.

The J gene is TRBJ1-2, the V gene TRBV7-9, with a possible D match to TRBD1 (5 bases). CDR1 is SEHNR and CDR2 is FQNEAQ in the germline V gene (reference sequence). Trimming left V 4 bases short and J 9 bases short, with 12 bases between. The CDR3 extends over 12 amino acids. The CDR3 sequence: CASSSGGASYTF. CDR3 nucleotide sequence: TGTGCCAGCAGCTCCGGCGGGGCTAGCTACACCTTC. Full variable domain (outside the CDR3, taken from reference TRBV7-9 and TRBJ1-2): DTGVSQNPRHKITKRGQNVTFRCDPISEHNRLYWYRQTLGQGPEFLTYFQNEAQLEKSRLLSDRFSAERPKGSFSTLEIQRTEQGDSAMYLCASSSGGASYTFGSGTRLTVV.